The 4 T cell receptor beta chains in this list originate from one sample, sequenced in a study of blood T cell repertoires in COVID-19. Clones were sequenced by immunoSEQ multiplex PCR, and TCRdb holds only the in-frame ones, with some missing. The table includes about 270,000 clones, approximately 86% detected once. The sequenced sample consisted of peripheral blood. All receptors derive from a woman between 18 and 29 years old with acute or convalescent COVID-19.

The chain employs TRBV11-2 and TRBJ1-1; D gene uncertain. This CDR3 has 14 amino acids. The germline V gene encodes CDR1 SGHAT and CDR2 FQNNGV. Trimming cost V 1 base and J 1 base, with 7 bases left between them. The CDR3 sequence is CASSLALANTEAFF. The CDR3 nucleotides read TGTGCCAGCAGCTTAGCCCTGGCGAACACTGAAGCTTTCTTT.

The CDR3 spells CASSPFSGGNDEQFF. CDR3 coding DNA: TGTGCCAGCAGCCCATTTTCAGGGGGTAACGATGAGCAGTTCTTC. V and J are TRBV7-2 and TRBJ2-1; 7 bases align to TRBD1. Germline V gives CDR1 SGHTA, CDR2 FQGNSA. The V and J ends lost 5 bases and 8 bases, in that order; junction bases with no gene match: 12. CDR3 length: 15 amino acids.

This clone is a singleton in its sample. This chain joins TRBV13 and TRBJ2-5, with 11 bases lining up with TRBD1. The CDR3 contains 16 residues. The V and J ends lost 5 bases and 5 bases, in that order; junction bases with no gene match: 10. Germline V CDR1 and CDR2: PRHDT, FYEKMQ (reference sequence). This CDR3 is CASSHRLGTGGETQYF. In DNA form, the CDR3 reads TGTGCCAGCAGCCACCGTTTGGGGACAGGGGGGGAGACCCAGTACTTC. The variable domain in full, completed from reference TRBV13 and TRBJ2-5, reads AAGVIQSPRHLIKEKRETATLKCYPIPRHDTVYWYQQGPGQDPQFLISFYEKMQSDKGSIPDRFSAQQFSDYHSELNMSSLELGDSALYFCASSHRLGTGGETQYFGPGTRLLVL.

The chain recombines TRBV21-1 with TRBJ1-5. TRBV21-1 is a pseudogene locus. The CDR3 consists of 13 residues. CDR3 in DNA: TGTGCCTTACGGTGGCGGGGGAATCAGCCCCAGCATTTT. Translating it yields CALRWRGNQPQHF.